This entry lists 9 T cell receptor beta chains sequenced from one sample in a study of vaccination and CD4 T cells after COVID-19. Treatment meaning: roughly 10-day PBMC culture with coronavirus spike peptide pools or control peptides (ViraFEST assay). Sequenced with the Oncomine TCR Beta short-read assay was DNA taken from cultured CD4+ T cells. TCRdb used MiXCR to reprocess the PCR reads, holding one entry per CDR3 protein. The sample lists more than 15,000 distinct CDR3 sequences, about 51% occurring once. What these receptors recognize is not known. Sequences were obtained from CD4+ T cells from blood, cultured in vitro. These TCRs come from a human donor who had recovered from COVID-19.

This rearrangement joins TRBV5-5 to TRBJ2-2; D is ambiguous. CDR1 and CDR2 (germline): SGHKS, YYEKEE (reference sequence). V gave up 1 base and J gave up 4 bases, with 5 bases separating them. This CDR3 is 13 amino acids long. The CDR3 sequence is CASSLLGTGELFF. The CDR3 DNA is TGTGCCAGCAGCTTGCTGGGCACCGGGGAGCTGTTTTTT.

The J gene is TRBJ2-3, the V gene TRBV7-2; 8 nucleotides match TRBD1. The CDR3 runs 14 residues. V was clipped by 8 bases and J by 4 bases; unmatched bases: 8. Germline CDR1 reads SGHTA; CDR2 reads FQGNSA. The DNA for the CDR3 is TGTGCCAGCCTTCGGACAGGGTCTGCAGATACGCAGTATTTT. The encoded protein is CASLRTGSADTQYF.

The rearrangement links TRBV29-1 to TRBJ2-1; unclear D gene. Germline V gives CDR1 SQVTM, CDR2 ANQGSEA. The V end lost 4 bases, the J end lost 9 bases, and 13 bases lay between the germline ends. The CDR3 is made up of 12 amino acids. This CDR3 is CSVVIASSEQFF. CDR3 nucleotide sequence: TGCAGCGTTGTAATAGCTTCGAGTGAGCAGTTCTTC.

The chain links TRBV7-2 to TRBJ2-7; D may be TRBD1 (5 bases). In germline, CDR1 is SGHTA, CDR2 FQGNSA. The CDR3 has 14 amino acids. The V and J ends lost 1 base and 4 bases respectively, with 11 bases between them. CDR3 sequence (DNA): TGTGCCAGCAGCTTAGAAGGGGCAGGGTACGAGCAGTACTTC. Its translation: CASSLEGAGYEQYF. Full variable domain (remainder filled in from reference TRBV7-2 and TRBJ2-7): GAGVSQSPSNKVTEKGKDVELRCDPISGHTALYWYRQSLGQGLEFLIYFQGNSAPDKSGLPSDRFSAERTGGSVSTLTIQRTQQEDSAVYLCASSLEGAGYEQYFGPGTRLTVT.

V and J are TRBV2 and TRBJ1-6; D call uncertain. The V and J ends lost 7 bases and 7 bases respectively, with 17 bases between them. Germline V lookup: CDR1 SNHLY, CDR2 FYNNEI. The CDR3 is 15 residues long. CDR3 in amino acids: CASIQWTLGNSPLHF. As DNA, the CDR3 is TGTGCCAGCATACAGTGGACCTTGGGGAATTCACCCCTCCACTTT.

The sample holds a few counts of this clonotype. This chain links TRBV7-6 with TRBJ2-1; the match to TRBD1 covers 11 bases. Germline V lookup: CDR1 SGHVS, CDR2 FNYEAQ. This CDR3 region has 18 residues. V was pared by 6 bases and J by 3 bases, with 13 bases of the junction left unmatched. The CDR3 protein is CASRKGTGGAGGYNEQFF. The CDR3, as DNA: TGTGCCAGCAGGAAGGGGACAGGGGGAGCGGGAGGCTACAATGAGCAGTTCTTC. Full variable domain (rest looked up from reference TRBV7-6 and TRBJ2-1): GAGVSQSPRYKVTKRGQDVALRCDPISGHVSLYWYRQALGQGPEFLTYFNYEAQQDKSGLPNDRFSAERPEGSISTLTIQRTEQRDSAMYRCASRKGTGGAGGYNEQFFGPGTRLTVL.

The chain has TRBV6-5 and TRBJ1-1; 9 positions agree with TRBD1. The CDR3 has 16 residues. The trim removed 3 bases at V and 5 bases at J, leaving 10 bases unmatched. The germline CDR1 and CDR2 sequences are MNHEY and SVGAGI. The DNA of the CDR3 is TGTGCCAGCAGTTATGCCGCCGGGACAGGGTCAACTGAAGCTTTCTTT. Amino acids: CASSYAAGTGSTEAFF.

This clonotype was picked up a small number of times. The rearrangement joins TRBV27 to TRBJ1-2; TRBD1 is a possible D gene (6 bases). The CDR3 length is 12 residues. Germline assignment: CDR1 MNHEY and CDR2 SMNVEV (reference sequence). With 3 bases removed from V and 8 bases from J, the gap between germline ends came to 10 bases. The CDR3 DNA sequence: TGTGCCAGCAGTTTTAAGGGGGGGGGCTACACCTTC. Translated: CASSFKGGGYTF.

V is TRBV20-1 and J is TRBJ1-5; D may be TRBD1 (6 bases). The germline CDR1 and CDR2 sequences are DFQATT and SNEGSKA (reference sequence). V dropped 3 bases and J dropped 5 bases, with 14 bases sitting between them. This CDR3 comprises 14 residues. As DNA, the CDR3 is TGCAGTGCTAGGGGCATAGGGGGTCATCAGCCCCAGCATTTT. Translating it yields CSARGIGGHQPQHF.